Presented here are 32 T cell receptor beta chains from one specimen sequenced in a study of blood T cell repertoires in COVID-19. TCRdb keeps only in-frame clones here, not all; method: immunoSEQ multiplex PCR. The table includes around 100,000 clones, roughly 90% detected once. Sequenced sample: peripheral blood. These receptors originate from a woman aged 55-70 years with acute or convalescent COVID-19.

The table lists this clone with a few counts. This sequence joins TRBV10-1 and TRBJ2-1; 7 bases align to TRBD2. Unmatched junction bases numbered 7, after V lost 5 bases and J lost 3 bases. This CDR3 contains 15 residues. Germline V lookup: CDR1 WNHNN, CDR2 SYGVQD (reference sequence). DNA of the CDR3: TGCGCCAGCAGTACCGGGACTACTAACTACAATGAGCAGTTCTTC. It is translated as CASSTGTTNYNEQFF.

The chain uses TRBV29-1 and TRBJ1-1; 8 bases align to TRBD1. The trim removed 6 bases at V and 1 base at J, leaving 1 base unmatched. The CDR3 is 12 amino acids. Germline lookup yields CDR1 SQVTM and CDR2 ANQGSEA. The CDR3 DNA reads as TGCAGCGTCCAGGGGGCGAACACTGAAGCTTTCTTT. It encodes CSVQGANTEAFF.

The chain couples TRBV30 to TRBJ1-1, with TRBD1 as a possible D gene (5 bases). The CDR3 extends over 15 amino acids. The V end lost 0 bases, the J end lost 3 bases, and 14 bases lay between the germline ends. The V gene's germline CDR1 is GTSNPN and CDR2 SVGIG (reference sequence). CDR3 residues: CAWSVRGAWDTEAFF. The CDR3 nucleotides read TGTGCCTGGAGTGTACGTGGGGCATGGGACACTGAAGCTTTCTTT.

This rearrangement joins TRBV29-1 to TRBJ2-5; D is perhaps TRBD2 (5 bases). Germline V CDR1 and CDR2: SQVTM, ANQGSEA. Trimming shortened V by 4 bases and J by 3 bases, and 9 bases separated the two germline ends. The CDR3 has 12 amino acids. The CDR3 spells CSVVPGKETQYF. The DNA of the CDR3 is TGCAGCGTTGTACCGGGAAAAGAGACCCAGTACTTC.

The CDR3 sequence: CASSLANSRQGTEAFF. The CDR3 coding sequence is TGCGCCAGCAGCTTGGCCAACAGCCGCCAAGGAACTGAAGCTTTCTTT. J is TRBJ1-1 and V is TRBV5-1; D call uncertain. The length of the CDR3 is 16 residues. Trimming left V 0 bases short and J 5 bases short, with 17 bases between. The germline gives CDR1 SGHRS, CDR2 YFSETQ.

This clone was counted a single time. The chain joins TRBV2 to TRBJ2-6; tentatively, D is TRBD1 (5 bases). The CDR3 runs 15 residues. V lost 6 bases, J lost 0 bases, and 9 bases lay in between. The germline CDR1 and CDR2 sequences are SNHLY and FYNNEI. In DNA, the CDR3 is TGTGCCAGCAGCCCCAGGGACTCTGGGGCCAACGTCCTGACTTTC. It encodes CASSPRDSGANVLTF. Drawing the rest from reference TRBV2 and TRBJ2-6, the complete variable domain is EPEVTQTPSHQVTQMGQEVILRCVPISNHLYFYWYRQILGQKVEFLVSFYNNEISEKSEIFDDQFSVERPDGSNFTLKIRSTKLEDSAMYFCASSPRDSGANVLTFGAGSRLTVL.

The chain couples TRBV6-5 to TRBJ2-7; TRBD1 matches at 7 bases. The ends lost 5 bases at V and 4 bases at J; junction bases unmatched: 8. From germline, CDR1 is MNHEY and CDR2 SVGAGI. The CDR3 has 14 residues. CDR3 sequence reads: CASSRGQEVYEQYF. As DNA, the CDR3 is TGTGCCAGCAGTCGCGGACAGGAGGTTTACGAGCAGTACTTC.

V usage is TRBV15 and J usage is TRBJ1-4, with D possibly TRBD1 on 6 matching bases. With 5 bases removed from V and 7 bases from J, the gap between germline ends came to 20 bases. Germline V gives CDR1 LNHNV, CDR2 YYDKDF (reference sequence). The CDR3 runs to 16 residues. This chain's CDR3 is CATSYRRRGRAEKLFF. CDR3 coding DNA: TGTGCCACCAGCTACCGCAGGAGGGGGAGGGCTGAAAAACTGTTTTTT.

The rearrangement uses TRBV24-1 and TRBJ1-2; 9 nucleotides align to TRBD1. Germline loops: CDR1 KGHDR, CDR2 SFDVKD. Trimming at V came to 3 bases and at J to 7 bases, leaving 5 bases not matched to a gene. The CDR3 totals 14 residues. The CDR3 loop is CATSDQDRGSGYTF. CDR3 coding DNA: TGTGCCACCAGTGATCAGGACAGGGGAAGTGGCTACACCTTC.

This sequence joins TRBV4-2 and TRBJ2-5, with 12 bases matching TRBD2. The germline CDR1 and CDR2 sequences are LGHNA and YNFKEQ. CDR3 length: 15 amino acids. Germline trimming cut 2 bases from V and 4 bases from J; bases unmatched to any gene: 2. The CDR3 coding sequence is TGTGCCAGCAGCCAACTAGCGGGAGGGGTAGAGACCCAGTACTTC. This sequence encodes CASSQLAGGVETQYF.

The chain recombines TRBV2 with TRBJ2-3, with 8 bases aligning to TRBD1. CDR1 and CDR2 from the germline V gene are SNHLY and FYNNEI. CDR3 size: 15 residues. Germline trimming cut 6 bases from V and 4 bases from J; bases unmatched to any gene: 9. The CDR3 loop is CASRIYDRGPDTQYF. CDR3 nucleotides: TGTGCCAGCAGGATTTACGACAGGGGCCCAGATACGCAGTATTTT.

CDR3 in amino acids: CASSQPGQYGYTF. DNA of the CDR3: TGTGCCAGCAGCCAACCGGGACAATATGGCTACACCTTC. The rearrangement links TRBV3-1 (or the pseudogene TRBV3-2) to TRBJ1-2; D is perhaps TRBD1 (6 bases). Trimming shortened V by 2 bases and J by 5 bases, and 9 bases separated the two germline ends. Per germline, CDR1 LGHDT and CDR2 YNNKEL (reference sequence). The CDR3 is made up of 13 amino acids.

The V gene is TRBV6-5, the J gene TRBJ1-2; 7 bases line up with TRBD1. Trimming removed 3 bases from V and 4 bases from J; junction bases left unmatched: 8. There are 15 residues in the CDR3. Germline CDR1 MNHEY, CDR2 SVGAGI. CDR3 sequence (DNA): TGTGCCAGCAGTTATGATCCCGGACAGGTCTATGGCTACACCTTC. Translating it yields CASSYDPGQVYGYTF.

This clone was counted once. V is TRBV4-1 and J is TRBJ2-7, with D maybe TRBD1 (5 bases). This CDR3 spans 15 amino acids. CDR1 and CDR2 from the germline V gene are MGHRA and YSYEKL. Trimming took off 1 base at V and 2 bases at J, with 12 bases between the two ends. This CDR3 reads CASSQGLGAAYEQYV. The CDR3, as DNA: TGCGCCAGCAGCCAAGGGCTTGGGGCCGCCTACGAGCAGTACGTC.

V and J are TRBV5-4 and TRBJ2-1; 13 nucleotides match TRBD2. The CDR3 extends over 18 amino acids. Trimming cost V 6 bases and J 4 bases; bases outside gene matches: 13. Germline V gene sequence: CDR1 SGHNT, CDR2 YYREEE (reference sequence). CDR3 DNA: TGTGCCAGCATCCCGGGACTAGCGGGAATGGCTGGGTACAATGAGCAGTTCTTC. Amino acids: CASIPGLAGMAGYNEQFF.

CDR3 in amino acids: CASSVGAVWDRINSPLHF. DNA for the CDR3: TGTGCCAGCAGCGTAGGGGCGGTTTGGGACAGGATAAATTCACCCCTCCACTTT. This chain joins TRBV9 and TRBJ1-6, with 8 bases matching TRBD1. CDR1 and CDR2 (germline): SGDLS, YYNGEE. The CDR3 is 18 amino acids. After removal of 0 bases from V and 7 bases from J, the junction contained 12 bases not matched to a gene.

V usage is TRBV27 and J usage is TRBJ2-1, with D perhaps TRBD2 (6 bases). Trimming cost V 6 bases and J 9 bases, with 15 bases left between them. The germline V gene has CDR1 MNHEY and CDR2 SMNVEV (reference sequence). The CDR3 is 13 residues long. The chain's CDR3 is CASRVGSIPEQFF. CDR3 bases: TGTGCCAGCAGAGTCGGGAGTATTCCTGAGCAGTTCTTC.

The rearrangement links TRBV29-1 to TRBJ2-5; 8 bases match TRBD1. This CDR3 is 14 amino acids long. Losses at the gene ends were 4 bases for V and 8 bases for J; bases not matched to a gene: 12. Per the germline V gene, CDR1 is SQVTM and CDR2 is ANQGSEA. This chain's CDR3 is CSVGAGTGQNTQYF. The CDR3 region has the DNA TGCAGCGTTGGGGCCGGGACAGGACAAAACACCCAGTACTTC. The complete variable domain, with remaining parts taken from reference TRBV29-1 and TRBJ2-5, reads SAVISQKPSRDICQRGTSLTIQCQVDSQVTMMFWYRQQPGQSLTLIATANQGSEATYESGFVIDKFPISRPNLTFSTLTVSNMSPEDSSIYLCSVGAGTGQNTQYFGPGTRLLVL.

The table lists this clone with a count of one. The chain employs TRBV5-1 and TRBJ1-1; 8 bases align to TRBD1. CDR3 length equals 14 residues. The trim removed 0 bases at V and 4 bases at J, leaving 2 bases unmatched. Per the germline V gene, CDR1 is SGHRS and CDR2 is YFSETQ. The CDR3 coding sequence is TGCGCCAGCAGCTTGGGTACAGGGGGCACTGAAGCTTTCTTT. Amino acid sequence: CASSLGTGGTEAFF.

This chain joins TRBV18 and TRBJ2-7; TRBD2 agrees at 12 bases. The CDR3 is 16 amino acids. CDR1 and CDR2 from the germline V gene are KGHSH and LQKENI. V trimming: 0 bases; J trimming: 4 bases; junction bases outside the gene matches: 4. The CDR3 DNA is TGTGCCAGCTCACCACCGACGACTAGCGGGAGTTACGAGCAGTACTTC. It encodes CASSPPTTSGSYEQYF.

Concerning this clone itself: Other DNA variants within this sample encode the same CDR3. The gene calls are TRBV28 and TRBJ1-5; 7 nucleotides align to TRBD1. The V and J ends lost 6 bases and 2 bases, in that order; junction bases with no gene match: 4. Germline V gene lookup returns CDR1 MDHEN and CDR2 SYDVKM. CDR3 length equals 14 residues. Written as DNA, the CDR3 is TGTGCCAGCAGGTCCGACAGGGGCAATCAGCCCCAGCATTTT. It codes for CASRSDRGNQPQHF.

CDR3 amino acids: CASSYTGFQETQYF. The CDR3 region has the DNA TGCGCCAGCAGCTACACAGGGTTCCAAGAGACCCAGTACTTC. The J gene is TRBJ2-5, the V gene TRBV5-1; a possible D gene is TRBD1 (6 bases). The germline V gene encodes CDR1 SGHRS and CDR2 YFSETQ. V was cut by 3 bases and J by 1 base, with 10 bases left in between. This CDR3 has 14 residues.

The CDR3 loop reads CASSIQGFGELFF. In DNA, the CDR3 is TGTGCCAGTAGTATACAGGGTTTCGGGGAGCTGTTTTTT. The genes are TRBV19 and TRBJ2-2, with D maybe TRBD1 (5 bases). The CDR3 totals 13 residues. The germline V gene has CDR1 LNHDA and CDR2 SQIVND (reference sequence). Trimming took 2 bases from V and 7 from J, leaving 8 bases between them.

This clone has a handful of counts. The gene calls are TRBV19 and TRBJ2-7; 7 nucleotides align to TRBD2. Germline CDR1 LNHDA, CDR2 SQIVND (reference sequence). This CDR3 spans 11 amino acids. Germline trimming cut 11 bases from V and 0 bases from J; bases unmatched to any gene: 1. This chain's CDR3 is CACGSSYEQYF. The CDR3, as DNA: TGTGCCTGCGGGAGCTCCTACGAGCAGTACTTC. The full variable domain, completed using reference TRBV19 and TRBJ2-7, is DGGITQSPKYLFRKEGQNVTLSCEQNLNHDAMYWYRQDPGQGLRLIYYSQIVNDFQKGDIAEGYSVSREKKESFPLTVTSAQKNPTAFYLCACGSSYEQYFGPGTRLTVT.

The rearrangement links TRBV6-5 to TRBJ1-4, with TRBD1 as a possible D gene (6 bases). Deletions cut 6 bases from V and 6 bases from J, with 17 bases between. The CDR3 sequence is 15 residues long. CDR1 and CDR2 (germline): MNHEY, SVGAGI. CDR3 sequence: CASRAPQGMYEKLFF. The CDR3 DNA reads as TGTGCCAGCAGGGCCCCACAGGGAATGTATGAAAAACTGTTTTTT.

This clone was detected only once. The chain couples TRBV6-1 to TRBJ2-7; D remains ambiguous. Trimming pared 1 base from V and 2 bases from J, leaving 21 bases between. CDR1 is MNHNS, CDR2 SASEGT, per germline. The CDR3 has 18 amino acids. The CDR3 region is CASSEETKGRGFAYEQYV. CDR3 DNA sequence: TGTGCCAGCAGTGAAGAGACCAAAGGTCGAGGTTTCGCCTACGAGCAGTACGTC.

This clone was counted a few times. This rearrangement joins TRBV18 to TRBJ1-5, with D perhaps matching TRBD1 (5 bases). Trimming stripped 3 bases from V and 1 base from J, with 10 bases between. The CDR3 contains 15 residues. Germline CDR1 KGHSH, CDR2 LQKENI. For the CDR3, the DNA is TGTGCCAGCTCACCCAAAGGGGAAAGCAATCAGCCCCAGCATTTT. Its protein product is CASSPKGESNQPQHF.

The chain joins TRBV7-8 to TRBJ1-6, with TRBD1 matching over 12 bases. Germline V CDR1 and CDR2: SGHVS, FQNEAQ. The junction had 12 bases not matched to a gene; V was cut back by 2 bases and J by 10 bases. This CDR3 has 18 amino acids. For the CDR3, the DNA is TGTGCCAGCAGCTTACATGGAGAGGGACAGGGGGCGCCGTCACCCCTCCACTTT. Encoded protein: CASSLHGEGQGAPSPLHF. The whole variable domain, remainder taken from reference TRBV7-8 and TRBJ1-6, is GAGVSQSPRYKVAKRGQDVALRCDPISGHVSLFWYQQALGQGPEFLTYFQNEAQLDKSGLPSDRFFAERPEGSVSTLKIQRTQQEDSAVYLCASSLHGEGQGAPSPLHFGNGTRLTVT.

The rearrangement links TRBV28 to TRBJ2-7; tentatively, D is TRBD1 (6 bases). This CDR3 region has 12 residues. Trimming pared 6 bases from V and 3 bases from J, leaving 9 bases between. CDR1 is MDHEN and CDR2 is SYDVKM in the germline V gene. DNA of the CDR3: TGTGCCAGCAGCATACAGGGCTACGAGCAGTACGTC. Protein: CASSIQGYEQYV.

This rearrangement joins TRBV4-1 to TRBJ2-1; D is ambiguous. V lost 1 base to trimming and J lost 3 bases, with 13 bases between them. Germline-derived CDR1 and CDR2 are MGHRA and YSYEKL. The CDR3 totals 16 residues. This CDR3 is CASSQVDLVVYNEQFF. The CDR3 DNA reads as TGCGCCAGCAGCCAAGTTGATCTAGTCGTCTACAATGAGCAGTTCTTC.

V gene TRBV3-1 (or the pseudogene TRBV3-2) combines with J gene TRBJ2-3; TRBD2 agrees at 11 bases. The trim removed 6 bases at V and 8 bases at J, leaving 7 bases unmatched. The CDR3 is 14 amino acids. Germline CDR1 LGHDT, CDR2 YNNKEL (reference sequence). The CDR3 DNA reads TGTGCCAGCAGACAGACCCTAGCGGGAGGTACGCAGTATTTT. It is translated as CASRQTLAGGTQYF.

V and J are TRBV7-8 and TRBJ2-3; a possible D gene is TRBD2 (6 bases). Germline V gene sequence: CDR1 SGHVS, CDR2 FQNEAQ. V lost 5 bases and J 0 bases, leaving 12 bases between the germline ends. The CDR3 spans 15 residues. CDR3 amino acids: CASSPLAWSTDTQYF. DNA of the CDR3: TGTGCCAGCAGCCCTCTAGCGTGGAGCACAGATACGCAGTATTTT. Complete variable domain (other parts from reference TRBV7-8 and TRBJ2-3): GAGVSQSPRYKVAKRGQDVALRCDPISGHVSLFWYQQALGQGPEFLTYFQNEAQLDKSGLPSDRFFAERPEGSVSTLKIQRTQQEDSAVYLCASSPLAWSTDTQYFGPGTRLTVL.